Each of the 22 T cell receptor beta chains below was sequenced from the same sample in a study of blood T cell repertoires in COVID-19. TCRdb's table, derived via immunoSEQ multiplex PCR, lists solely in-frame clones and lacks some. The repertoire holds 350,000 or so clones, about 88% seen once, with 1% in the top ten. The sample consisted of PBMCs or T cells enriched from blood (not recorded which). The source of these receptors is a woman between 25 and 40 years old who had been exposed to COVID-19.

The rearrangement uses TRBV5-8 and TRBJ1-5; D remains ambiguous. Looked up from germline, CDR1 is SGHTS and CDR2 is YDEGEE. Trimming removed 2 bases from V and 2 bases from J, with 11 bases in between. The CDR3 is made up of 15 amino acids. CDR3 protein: CASSFRVRGNQPQHF. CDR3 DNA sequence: TGTGCCAGCAGCTTTCGGGTGCGCGGCAATCAGCCCCAGCATTTT. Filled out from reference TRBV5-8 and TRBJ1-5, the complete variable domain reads EAGVTQSPTHLIKTRGQQATLRCSPISGHTSVYWYQQALGLGLQFLLWYDEGEERNRGNFPPRFSGRQFPNYSSELNVNALELEDSALYLCASSFRVRGNQPQHFGDGTRLSIL.

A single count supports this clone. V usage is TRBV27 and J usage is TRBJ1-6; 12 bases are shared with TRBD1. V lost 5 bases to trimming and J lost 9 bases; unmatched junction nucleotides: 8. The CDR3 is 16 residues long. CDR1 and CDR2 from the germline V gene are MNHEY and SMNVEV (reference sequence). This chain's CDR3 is CASSLTGTGGISPLHF. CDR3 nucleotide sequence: TGTGCCAGCAGTCTAACCGGGACAGGGGGCATTTCACCCCTCCACTTT.

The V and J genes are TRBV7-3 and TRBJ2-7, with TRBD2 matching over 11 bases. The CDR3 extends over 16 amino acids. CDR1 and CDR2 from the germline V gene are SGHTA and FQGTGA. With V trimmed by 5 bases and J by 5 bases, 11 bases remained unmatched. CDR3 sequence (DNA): TGTGCCAGCAGCCTCGGGGTAGCGGGAGGGCCGGACGAGCAGTACTTC. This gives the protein CASSLGVAGGPDEQYF.

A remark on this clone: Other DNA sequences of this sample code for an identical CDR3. The CDR3 loop is CASSLAATGLYEQYF. In DNA, the CDR3 is TGCGCCAGCAGCTTGGCAGCAACAGGGCTCTACGAGCAGTACTTC. The rearrangement uses TRBV5-1 and TRBJ2-7, with D possibly being TRBD1 (6 bases). Trimming removed 0 bases from V and 3 bases from J, with 13 bases in between. Germline assignment: CDR1 SGHRS and CDR2 YFSETQ. The CDR3 has 15 residues.

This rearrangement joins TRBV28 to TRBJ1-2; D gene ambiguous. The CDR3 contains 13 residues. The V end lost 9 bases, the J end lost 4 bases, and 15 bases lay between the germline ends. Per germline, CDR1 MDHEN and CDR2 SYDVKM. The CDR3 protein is CASIGLLSYGYTF. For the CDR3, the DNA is TGTGCCAGTATTGGTCTTCTATCCTATGGCTACACCTTC.

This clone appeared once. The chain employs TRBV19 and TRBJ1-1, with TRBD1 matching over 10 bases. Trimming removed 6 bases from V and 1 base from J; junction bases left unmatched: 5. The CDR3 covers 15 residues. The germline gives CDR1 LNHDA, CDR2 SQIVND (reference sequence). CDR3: CASSRDRGPNTEAFF. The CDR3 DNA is TGTGCCAGTAGCCGGGACAGGGGCCCGAACACTGAAGCTTTCTTT.

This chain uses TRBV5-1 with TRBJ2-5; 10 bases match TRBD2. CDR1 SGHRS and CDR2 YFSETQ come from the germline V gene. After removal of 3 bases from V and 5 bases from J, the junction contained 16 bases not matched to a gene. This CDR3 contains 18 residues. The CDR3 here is CASSWGPLAGASLETQYF. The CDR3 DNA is TGCGCCAGCAGCTGGGGCCCCCTAGCGGGAGCTTCCCTGGAGACCCAGTACTTC.

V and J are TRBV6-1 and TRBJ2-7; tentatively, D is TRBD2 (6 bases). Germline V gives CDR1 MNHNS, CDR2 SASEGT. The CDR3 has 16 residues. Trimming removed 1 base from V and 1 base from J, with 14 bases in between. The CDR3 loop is CASSEGSGSGSYEQYF. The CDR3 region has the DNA TGTGCCAGCAGTGAAGGGTCCGGTAGCGGTTCCTACGAGCAGTACTTC.

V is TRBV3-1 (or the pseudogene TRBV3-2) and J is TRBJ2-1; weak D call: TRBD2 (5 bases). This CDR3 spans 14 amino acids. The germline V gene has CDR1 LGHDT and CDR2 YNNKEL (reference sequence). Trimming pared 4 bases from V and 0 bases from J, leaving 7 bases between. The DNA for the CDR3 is TGTGCCAGCAGCCGGGGAGACTCCTACAATGAGCAGTTCTTC. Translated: CASSRGDSYNEQFF.

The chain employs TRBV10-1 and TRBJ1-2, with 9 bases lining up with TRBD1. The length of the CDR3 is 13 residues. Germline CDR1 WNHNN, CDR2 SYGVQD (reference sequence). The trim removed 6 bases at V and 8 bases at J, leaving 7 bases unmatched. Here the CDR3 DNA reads TGCGCCAGCAGCGACGGACAGGGGTTAGGCTACACCTTC. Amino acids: CASSDGQGLGYTF.

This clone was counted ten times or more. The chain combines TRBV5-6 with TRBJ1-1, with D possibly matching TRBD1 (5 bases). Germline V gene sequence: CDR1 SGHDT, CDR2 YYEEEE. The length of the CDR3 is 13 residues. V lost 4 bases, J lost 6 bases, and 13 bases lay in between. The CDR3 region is CASSRRVEAEAFF. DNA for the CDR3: TGTGCCAGCAGCCGCAGGGTAGAGGCTGAAGCTTTCTTT.

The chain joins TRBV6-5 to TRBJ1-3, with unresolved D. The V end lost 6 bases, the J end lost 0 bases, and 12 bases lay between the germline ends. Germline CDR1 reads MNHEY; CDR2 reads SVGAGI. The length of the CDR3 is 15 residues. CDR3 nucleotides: TGTGCCAGCAGCCGCGGACTGTCCTCTGGAAACACCATATATTTT. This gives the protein CASSRGLSSGNTIYF.

The CDR3 bases are TGTGCCAGCAGTGCTCACCGGGACAGGAGAACCTACGAGCAGTACTTC. It specifies CASSAHRDRRTYEQYF. The V gene is TRBV27, the J gene TRBJ2-7, with 8 bases aligning to TRBD1. V dropped 5 bases and J dropped 2; count of bases not matched to a gene: 11. CDR1 is MNHEY, CDR2 SMNVEV, per germline (reference sequence). The CDR3 consists of 16 residues.

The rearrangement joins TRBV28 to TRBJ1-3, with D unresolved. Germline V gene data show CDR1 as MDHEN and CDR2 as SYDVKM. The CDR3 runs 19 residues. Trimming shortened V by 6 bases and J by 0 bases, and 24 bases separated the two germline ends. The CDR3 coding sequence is TGTGCCAGCAGCTTCCCCCCGGGAAGCAATTTACACTCTGGAAACACCATATATTTT. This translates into CASSFPPGSNLHSGNTIYF. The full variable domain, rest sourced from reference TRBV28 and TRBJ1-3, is DVKVTQSSRYLVKRTGEKVFLECVQDMDHENMFWYRQDPGLGLRLIYFSYDVKMKEKGDIPEGYSVSREKKERFSLILESASTNQTSMYLCASSFPPGSNLHSGNTIYFGEGSWLTVV.

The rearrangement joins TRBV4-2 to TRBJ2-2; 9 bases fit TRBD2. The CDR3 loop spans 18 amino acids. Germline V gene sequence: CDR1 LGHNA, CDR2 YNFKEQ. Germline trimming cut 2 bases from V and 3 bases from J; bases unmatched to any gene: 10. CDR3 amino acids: CASSQTQGGRAYTGELFF. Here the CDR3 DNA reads TGTGCCAGCAGCCAAACCCAGGGCGGGAGGGCGTACACCGGGGAGCTGTTTTTT.

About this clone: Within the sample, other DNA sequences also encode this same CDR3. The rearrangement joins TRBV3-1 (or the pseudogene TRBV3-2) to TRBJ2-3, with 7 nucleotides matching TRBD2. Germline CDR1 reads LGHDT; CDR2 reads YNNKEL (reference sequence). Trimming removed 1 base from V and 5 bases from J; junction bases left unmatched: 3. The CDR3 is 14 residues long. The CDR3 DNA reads TGTGCCAGCAGCCAAGGGGGCGGGGGAGATACGCAGTATTTT. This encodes CASSQGGGGDTQYF.

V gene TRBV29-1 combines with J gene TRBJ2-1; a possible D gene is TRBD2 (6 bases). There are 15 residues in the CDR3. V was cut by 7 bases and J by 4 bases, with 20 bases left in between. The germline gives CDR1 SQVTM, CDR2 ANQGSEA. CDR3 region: CSATPGRKDYNEQFF. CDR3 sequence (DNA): TGCAGCGCAACCCCCGGGAGAAAAGATTACAATGAGCAGTTCTTC.

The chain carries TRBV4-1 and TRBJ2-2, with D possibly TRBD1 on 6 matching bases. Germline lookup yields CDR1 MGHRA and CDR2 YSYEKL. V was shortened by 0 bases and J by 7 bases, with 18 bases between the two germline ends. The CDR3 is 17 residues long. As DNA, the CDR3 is TGCGCCAGCAGCCAAGATCTGTTAAACAGGGACAACGGGGAGCTGTTTTTT. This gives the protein CASSQDLLNRDNGELFF.

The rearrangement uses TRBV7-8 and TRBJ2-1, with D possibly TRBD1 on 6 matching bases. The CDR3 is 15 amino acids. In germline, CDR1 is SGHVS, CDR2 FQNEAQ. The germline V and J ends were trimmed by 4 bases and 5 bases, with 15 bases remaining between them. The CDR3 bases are TGTGCCAGCAGCTCGGGCAGGGGAACTCACAATGAGCAGTTCTTC. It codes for CASSSGRGTHNEQFF.

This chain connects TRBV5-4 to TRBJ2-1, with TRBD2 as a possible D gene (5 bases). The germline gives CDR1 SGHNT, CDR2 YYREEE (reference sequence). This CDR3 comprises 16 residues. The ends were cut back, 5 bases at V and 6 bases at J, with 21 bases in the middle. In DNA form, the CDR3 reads TGTGCCAGCAGACACGAACTAGAGGCCATCCTCAATGAGCAGTTCTTC. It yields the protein CASRHELEAILNEQFF.

The CDR3 DNA reads TGTGCCAGCAGCCCCGTTTTTCTAGCGGACAATGAGCAGTTCTTC. Residues: CASSPVFLADNEQFF. The chain recombines TRBV7-6 with TRBJ2-1; 7 nucleotides match TRBD2. V lost 5 bases and J lost 5; bases outside the gene matches: 9. Germline V lookup: CDR1 SGHVS, CDR2 FNYEAQ. There are 15 residues in the CDR3. The full variable domain, its missing parts supplied by reference TRBV7-6 and TRBJ2-1, is GAGVSQSPRYKVTKRGQDVALRCDPISGHVSLYWYRQALGQGPEFLTYFNYEAQQDKSGLPNDRFSAERPEGSISTLTIQRTEQRDSAMYRCASSPVFLADNEQFFGPGTRLTVL.

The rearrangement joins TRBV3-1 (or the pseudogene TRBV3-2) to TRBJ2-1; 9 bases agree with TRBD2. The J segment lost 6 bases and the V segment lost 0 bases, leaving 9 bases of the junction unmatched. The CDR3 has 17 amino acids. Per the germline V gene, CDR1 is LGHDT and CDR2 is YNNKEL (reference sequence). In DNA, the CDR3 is TGTGCCAGCAGCCAAGATTTTAGCGGGAGATGGTCCAATGAGCAGTTCTTC. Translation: CASSQDFSGRWSNEQFF.